The 20 T cell receptor beta chains given below trace back to one sample, sequenced in a study of monozygotic twins with inflammatory bowel disease (dated by TCRdb to between 2017 and 2020). The library relied on 5' RACE. Reads for this sample came from an Illumina HiSeq 2500. TCRdb reprocessed the public reads and reports one entry per CDR3 protein sequence, without DNA. The sample table holds about 420,000 distinct CDR3 sequences. Of the sample, approximately 2.3% is held by the ten largest clones. Sequencing was carried out using blood. Receptors originate from a human donor with ulcerative colitis or Crohn's disease, or a healthy co-twin of an affected twin (not recorded which).

The chain has TRBV7-6 and TRBJ1-4. CDR1 is SGHVS, CDR2 FNYEAQ, per germline. The CDR3 extends over 15 amino acids. CDR3 residues: CASSLREGGDEKLFF.

This chain links TRBV11-1 with TRBJ1-5; TCRdb proposes TRBD1, but this gene call is untestable without DNA. In germline, CDR1 is SGHAT, CDR2 FQDESV (reference sequence). This CDR3 contains 13 residues. CDR3 region: CASSAGVGQPQHF.

The rearrangement joins TRBV6-2 or TRBV6-3 to TRBJ2-1; the D call of TRBD2 rests on TCRdb alone, since no DNA is present to check it. In germline, CDR1 is MNHEY, CDR2 SVGEGT. This CDR3 region has 19 residues. CDR3 in amino acids: CASSYSGLAGGPSYNEQFF.

The J gene is TRBJ1-2, the V gene TRBV6-5. The germline gives CDR1 MNHEY, CDR2 SVGAGI. This CDR3 contains 14 residues. The CDR3 loop reads CASSYSGLNYGYTF.

The CDR3 sequence is CASSQYRRSETQYF. J is TRBJ2-5 and V is TRBV4-1. Per the germline V gene, CDR1 is MGHRA and CDR2 is YSYEKL. The CDR3 has 14 amino acids.

The V call is TRBV12-3 or TRBV12-4, the J call TRBJ1-2; TCRdb reports TRBD1, a call that lacks DNA to check it against. The CDR3 is made up of 17 amino acids. The CDR3 loop reads CASSGGQGRSFNYGYTF.

The V and J genes are TRBV2 and TRBJ2-7; there is no DNA to check the TCRdb D call of TRBD1. The CDR3 extends over 14 amino acids. CDR1 and CDR2 from the germline V gene are SNHLY and FYNNEI. The CDR3 loop reads CALRRGPTIHEQYF.

The genes are TRBV21-1 and TRBJ2-7; TCRdb's assignment of TRBD1 cannot be checked, as there is no DNA. TRBV21-1 is shown as a pseudogene. The CDR3 loop spans 20 amino acids. CDR3 region: CASSNERLYCGGGASYEQYF.

The rearrangement joins TRBV18 to TRBJ2-5; TCRdb returns TRBD2, unconfirmable since there is no DNA. The CDR3 is 16 residues long. Germline V gene sequence: CDR1 KGHSH, CDR2 LQKENI. CDR3 loop: CASSPREGAYQETQYF. Using reference TRBV18 and TRBJ2-5 for the parts outside the CDR3, the full variable domain is NAGVMQNPRHLVRRRGQEARLRCSPMKGHSHVYWYRQLPEEGLKFMVYLQKENIIDESGMPKERFSAEFPKEGPSILRIQQVVRGDSAAYFCASSPREGAYQETQYFGPGTRLLVL.

The chain combines TRBV5-1 with TRBJ2-7. The CDR3 contains 13 residues. Germline CDR1 SGHRS, CDR2 YFSETQ. The CDR3 spells CASSWDNSYEQYF.

The chain joins TRBV6-5 to TRBJ2-3; TCRdb selects TRBD2, and the lack of DNA leaves this call unchecked. Germline V gene data show CDR1 as MNHEY and CDR2 as SVGAGI. The CDR3 extends over 18 amino acids. The chain's CDR3 is CASSYLPGGRAGTDTQYF.

The chain employs TRBV18 and TRBJ2-3. Germline V gives CDR1 KGHSH, CDR2 LQKENI. This CDR3 contains 16 residues. Here the CDR3 reads CASSPPLLYSTDTQYF.

The chain combines TRBV13 with TRBJ2-3. The germline CDR1 and CDR2 sequences are PRHDT and FYEKMQ (reference sequence). There are 13 residues in the CDR3. The CDR3 loop is CASRPVFSDTQYF. Combining the CDR3 with reference TRBV13 and TRBJ2-3 gives the whole variable domain AAGVIQSPRHLIKEKRETATLKCYPIPRHDTVYWYQQGPGQDPQFLISFYEKMQSDKGSIPDRFSAQQFSDYHSELNMSSLELGDSALYFCASRPVFSDTQYFGPGTRLTVL.

The gene calls are TRBV4-1 and TRBJ1-4; TCRdb outputs TRBD1, but without DNA this stays unchecked. CDR3 length equals 15 residues. Germline CDR1 reads MGHRA; CDR2 reads YSYEKL. CDR3 region: CASSRQGTTNEKLFF.

This chain joins TRBV20-1 and TRBJ1-5. The CDR3 is 14 residues long. Per the germline V gene, CDR1 is DFQATT and CDR2 is SNEGSKA (reference sequence). The CDR3 here is CSATQDGINQPQHF.

The chain is built from TRBV6-5 and TRBJ2-1; TCRdb outputs TRBD1, but without DNA this stays unchecked. The CDR3 length is 16 residues. The germline V gene encodes CDR1 MNHEY and CDR2 SVGAGI. CDR3 protein: CASSSTGTGDYNEQFF.

The chain couples TRBV5-1 to TRBJ2-1; without DNA, the TCRdb call of TRBD2 cannot be checked. The V gene's germline CDR1 is SGHRS and CDR2 YFSETQ. The CDR3 has 14 amino acids. CDR3 in amino acids: CASNDGLVWHEQFF.

This rearrangement joins TRBV11-2 to TRBJ2-5; TCRdb's assignment of TRBD2 cannot be checked, as there is no DNA. The CDR3 length is 18 residues. Germline V gives CDR1 SGHAT, CDR2 FQNNGV. CDR3 amino acids: CASSPPGLAGASRETQYF.

The chain recombines TRBV30 with TRBJ1-3; no DNA is available, so the TRBD1 call from TCRdb remains unchecked. CDR3 length equals 16 residues. Germline V CDR1 and CDR2: GTSNPN, SVGIG (reference sequence). CDR3: CAWSYHRGLLGNTIYF.

The chain has TRBV5-1 and TRBJ2-6; TCRdb selects TRBD1, and the lack of DNA leaves this call unchecked. Germline CDR1 reads SGHRS; CDR2 reads YFSETQ. This CDR3 is built from 18 residues. The CDR3 reads CASSPRQGSLSGANVLTF.